This record covers a single TCR beta chain. This sample is part of a study of T cell repertoires in cytomegalovirus infection. TCRdb used MiXCR to reprocess the reads, holding one entry per CDR3 protein. Here the sample spans roughly 640,000 distinct CDR3 sequences, 24% being singletons. Germline CDR1 is SQVTM and CDR2 is ANQGSEA. The CDR3 runs 14 residues. The junction had 5 bases not matched to a gene; V was cut back by 4 bases and J by 1 base. Sequenced material: CD8+ T cells from PBMCs. The chain uses TRBV29-1 and TRBJ2-3; 7 bases line up with TRBD2. This receptor was identified in a human donor in good health (CMV status not recorded). Some clones in this sample may be carry-over from other donors' samples. The CDR3 nucleotides are TGCAGCGTTGCGGGGGGACGACGCACAGATACGCAGTATTTT. This codes for CSVAGGRRTDTQYF.